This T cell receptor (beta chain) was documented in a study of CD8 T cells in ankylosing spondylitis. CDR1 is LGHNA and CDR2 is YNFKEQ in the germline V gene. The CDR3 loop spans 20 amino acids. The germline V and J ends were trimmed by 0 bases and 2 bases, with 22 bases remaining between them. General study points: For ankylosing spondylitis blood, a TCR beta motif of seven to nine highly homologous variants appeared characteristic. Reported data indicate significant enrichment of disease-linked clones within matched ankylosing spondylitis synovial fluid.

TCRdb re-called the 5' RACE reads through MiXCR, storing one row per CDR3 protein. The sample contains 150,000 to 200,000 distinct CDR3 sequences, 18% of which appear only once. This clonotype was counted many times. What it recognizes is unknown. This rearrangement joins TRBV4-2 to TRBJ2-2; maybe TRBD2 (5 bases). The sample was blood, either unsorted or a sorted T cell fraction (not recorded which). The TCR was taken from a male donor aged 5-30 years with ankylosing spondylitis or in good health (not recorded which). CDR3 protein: CASSQDLRFVAGGNTGELFF. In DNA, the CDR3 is TGTGCCAGCAGCCAAGATTTAAGATTTGTGGCGGGTGGAAACACCGGGGAGCTGTTTTTT.